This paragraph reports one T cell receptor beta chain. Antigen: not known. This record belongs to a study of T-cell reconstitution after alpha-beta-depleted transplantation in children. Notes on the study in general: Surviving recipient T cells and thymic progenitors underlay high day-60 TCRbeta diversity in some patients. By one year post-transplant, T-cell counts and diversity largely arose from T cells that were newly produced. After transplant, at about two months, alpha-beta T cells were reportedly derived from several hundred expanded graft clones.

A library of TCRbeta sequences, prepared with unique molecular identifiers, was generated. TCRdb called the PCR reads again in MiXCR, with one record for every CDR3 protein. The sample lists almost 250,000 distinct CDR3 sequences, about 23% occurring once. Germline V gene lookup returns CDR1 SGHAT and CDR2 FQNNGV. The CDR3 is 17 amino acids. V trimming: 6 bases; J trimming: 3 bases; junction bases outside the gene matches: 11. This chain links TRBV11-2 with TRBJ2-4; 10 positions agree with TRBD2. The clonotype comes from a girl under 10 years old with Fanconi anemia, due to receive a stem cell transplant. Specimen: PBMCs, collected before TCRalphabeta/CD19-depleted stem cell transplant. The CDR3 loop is CASSRSGGGEGKNIQYF. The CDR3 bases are TGTGCCAGCAGTCGAAGCGGGGGGGGAGAAGGCAAAAACATTCAGTACTTC.